What follows are 15 T cell receptor beta chains derived from one specimen sequenced in a study of cytomegalovirus exposure and HLA in healthy donors. Both 60 Vbeta primers and 13 Jbeta primers went into the PCR. Sequencing used immunoSEQ multiplex PCR; TCRdb keeps in-frame clones, though not all of them. The repertoire holds 150,000 to 200,000 clones, with 81% as singletons. Sample: PBMCs. Receptors were obtained from a man between 18 and 35 years old in good health and CMV-seronegative.

For this clone: One junction end does not reproduce the germline sequence, and a read error may be involved. The chain recombines TRBV19 with TRBJ2-4; 8 nucleotides agree with TRBD1. The CDR3 consists of 18 residues. Germline assignment: CDR1 LNHDA and CDR2 SQIVND (reference sequence). CDR3 loop: CASSIDGWAGGDRNSQYF. For the CDR3, the DNA is TGTGCCAGTAGTATAGATGGTTGGGCAGGGGGCGACAGAAACAGTCAGTACTTC.

The CDR3 sequence: CASSQGGQASNEKLFF. The DNA of the CDR3 is TGCGCCAGCAGCCAAGGAGGACAGGCGTCTAATGAAAAACTGTTTTTT. The rearrangement joins TRBV4-3 to TRBJ1-4; TRBD1 agrees at 7 bases. Trimming at V came to 1 base and at J to 3 bases, leaving 5 bases not matched to a gene. The CDR3 covers 16 residues. Germline V gene data show CDR1 as LGHNA and CDR2 as YSLEER.

This clone was seen only once. This same CDR3 is encoded by further DNA sequences in the sample. The rearrangement joins TRBV7-2 to TRBJ1-5, with unresolved D. Trimming left V 2 bases short and J 2 bases short, with 4 bases between. Germline V lookup: CDR1 SGHTA, CDR2 FQGNSA. This CDR3 spans 13 amino acids. This CDR3 is CASSLRGNQPQHF. Written as DNA, the CDR3 is TGTGCCAGCAGCTTACGCGGCAATCAGCCCCAGCATTTT. The variable domain in full, completed from reference TRBV7-2 and TRBJ1-5, reads GAGVSQSPSNKVTEKGKDVELRCDPISGHTALYWYRQSLGQGLEFLIYFQGNSAPDKSGLPSDRFSAERTGGSVSTLTIQRTQQEDSAVYLCASSLRGNQPQHFGDGTRLSIL.

The genes are TRBV10-1 and TRBJ2-7, with D unresolved. The CDR3 sequence is 12 residues long. Trimming cost V 4 bases and J 2 bases, with 6 bases left between them. Germline V gene data show CDR1 as WNHNN and CDR2 as SYGVQD (reference sequence). The CDR3 sequence: CASSGGPYEQYF. CDR3 in DNA: TGCGCCAGCAGTGGAGGCCCCTACGAGCAGTACTTC.

The J gene is TRBJ2-4, the V gene TRBV6-5; D may be TRBD1 (6 bases). The germline CDR1 and CDR2 sequences are MNHEY and SVGAGI. The germline V and J ends were trimmed by 8 bases and 3 bases, with 17 bases remaining between them. CDR3 size: 15 residues. The CDR3 sequence is CASGPDSLGKNIQYF. CDR3 nucleotides: TGTGCCAGCGGGCCGGACAGTCTCGGCAAAAACATTCAGTACTTC.

CDR3 region: CASSTSSNQPQHF. CDR3 bases: TGTGCCAGCAGTACGAGTAGCAATCAGCCCCAGCATTTT. The chain has TRBV2 and TRBJ1-5, with D uncertain. Germline CDR1 and CDR2: SNHLY and FYNNEI. The CDR3 totals 13 residues. V lost 5 bases and J lost 0, with 5 bases in between.

The V gene is TRBV15, the J gene TRBJ2-1, with D maybe TRBD1 (5 bases). The CDR3 extends over 17 amino acids. V lost 1 base, J lost 12 bases, and 25 bases lay in between. Per germline, CDR1 LNHNV and CDR2 YYDKDF (reference sequence). The CDR3 nucleotides are TGTGCCACCAGCAGAGTTCCCTCGGGCAGGGCGGTCCGTTGGCAGTTCTTC. Protein product: CATSRVPSGRAVRWQFF.

This chain uses TRBV19 with TRBJ1-2, with D possibly being TRBD1 (5 bases). Germline V gene lookup returns CDR1 LNHDA and CDR2 SQIVND (reference sequence). The CDR3 loop spans 18 amino acids. The ends were cut back, 0 bases at V and 4 bases at J, with 21 bases in the middle. The CDR3 bases are TGTGCCAGTAGTATAGATCCCGCCGGCGGGGCTTTTAGCTATGGCTACACCTTC. It encodes CASSIDPAGGAFSYGYTF.

CDR3 in amino acids: CASTGTGYYEQYF. The CDR3 region has the DNA TGTGCCAGCACTGGGACAGGGTACTACGAGCAGTACTTC. The chain recombines TRBV6-1 with TRBJ2-5; 9 bases line up with TRBD1. The DNA end is a closer match to TRBJ2-7, so the J assignment may be wrong. The CDR3 is made up of 13 amino acids. Germline loops: CDR1 MNHNS, CDR2 SASEGT.

The sample holds one count of this clone. The gene calls are TRBV15 and TRBJ2-7, with D perhaps TRBD1 (5 bases). The CDR3 spans 16 residues. Trimming shortened V by 4 bases and J by 5 bases, and 21 bases separated the two germline ends. Germline CDR1 LNHNV, CDR2 YYDKDF (reference sequence). This CDR3 reads CATSTNRLTQFNEQYF. The DNA of the CDR3 is TGTGCCACCAGCACGAACAGGCTAACCCAGTTCAACGAGCAGTACTTC.

This rearrangement joins TRBV27 to TRBJ2-3; D remains ambiguous. The ends were cut back, 1 base at V and 0 bases at J, with 8 bases in the middle. Per germline, CDR1 MNHEY and CDR2 SMNVEV (reference sequence). This CDR3 contains 15 residues. The CDR3 DNA reads TGTGCCAGCAGTTTATTTAGCCCTAGCACAGATACGCAGTATTTT. This sequence encodes CASSLFSPSTDTQYF.

Written as DNA, the CDR3 is TGTGCCAGCAGTTTAGACTCGACAGGAGCCTACAATGAGCAGTTCTTC. It encodes CASSLDSTGAYNEQFF. The chain is built from TRBV27 and TRBJ2-1, with D possibly matching TRBD1 (6 bases). V was clipped by 2 bases and J by 2 bases, with 13 bases between them. Germline V gene sequence: CDR1 MNHEY, CDR2 SMNVEV (reference sequence). The CDR3 is 16 residues long.

This chain uses TRBV11-2 with TRBJ2-6, with D perhaps TRBD2 (5 bases). V shed 4 bases and J shed 0 bases, with 10 bases lying between them. The germline CDR1 and CDR2 sequences are SGHAT and FQNNGV. The CDR3 consists of 16 residues. CDR3 in amino acids: CASSSSGVSGANVLTF. Written as DNA, the CDR3 is TGTGCCAGCAGCTCGTCCGGGGTCTCTGGGGCCAACGTCCTGACTTTC. The entire variable domain, with the rest obtained from reference TRBV11-2 and TRBJ2-6, is as follows: EAGVAQSPRYKIIEKRQSVAFWCNPISGHATLYWYQQILGQGPKLLIQFQNNGVVDDSQLPKDRFSAERLKGVDSTLKIQPAKLEDSAVYLCASSSSGVSGANVLTFGAGSRLTVL.

The V gene is TRBV7-9, the J gene TRBJ1-3; no clear D gene. From germline, CDR1 is SEHNR and CDR2 FQNEAQ (reference sequence). The length of the CDR3 is 14 residues. Trimming left V 4 bases short and J 1 base short, with 8 bases between. CDR3 DNA sequence: TGTGCCAGCAGCTATCGGGGTTCTGGAAACACCATATATTTT. The encoded protein is CASSYRGSGNTIYF.

The chain recombines TRBV21-1 with TRBJ1-2. TRBV21-1 is an annotated pseudogene. The CDR3 length is 15 residues. The CDR3 is CASSKLRSWVYGYTF. CDR3 DNA: TGTGCCAGCAGCAAATTACGGAGTTGGGTCTATGGCTACACCTTC.